This T cell receptor (beta chain) was documented in a study of cytomegalovirus exposure and HLA in healthy donors. Overall study findings and caveats: In an earlier analysis, in some 600 donors, most V segments appeared productive either ~87% or ~30% of the time. A cluster of highly shared sequence variants was likely a sequencing artifact. Most TCR sequences were seen very rarely across donors, but some public TCRs occurred in many.

Each donor was healthy, and each was a bone marrow donor. The PCR had 60 Vbeta and 13 Jbeta primers. TCRdb keeps only in-frame clones here, not all; method: immunoSEQ multiplex PCR. The table lists about 170,000 clones, 85% of them singletons. Concerning this clone itself: Its antigen is unidentified.

V lost 8 bases and J lost 5; bases outside the gene matches: 9. The CDR3 totals 13 residues. Germline loops: CDR1 SNHLY, CDR2 FYNNEI. The chain has TRBV2 and TRBJ2-7; 7 nucleotides align to TRBD1. Sequenced sample: PBMCs. This clonotype was obtained from a boy between 2 and 10 years old in good health and CMV-seronegative. CDR3 DNA sequence: TGTGCCAGCGGCACAGGGGTCCTGAACGAGCAGTACTTC. Amino acid sequence: CASGTGVLNEQYF.